Below, 25 T cell receptor beta chains from the same sample are listed, as sequenced in a study of blood T cell repertoires in COVID-19. Method: immunoSEQ multiplex PCR; TCRdb's copy keeps in-frame clones and lacks some. The sample has roughly 230,000 clones, roughly 81% seen once. Sequenced sample: peripheral blood. The receptors derive from a middle-aged man with acute or convalescent COVID-19.

This chain uses TRBV18 with TRBJ2-2; D remains ambiguous. Germline CDR1 KGHSH, CDR2 LQKENI. This CDR3 is 15 amino acids long. With 2 bases removed from V and 1 base from J, the gap between germline ends came to 8 bases. CDR3 sequence reads: CASSPGPGNTGELFF. In DNA form, the CDR3 reads TGTGCCAGCTCACCAGGCCCAGGGAACACCGGGGAGCTGTTTTTT. Full variable domain (missing parts from reference TRBV18 and TRBJ2-2): NAGVMQNPRHLVRRRGQEARLRCSPMKGHSHVYWYRQLPEEGLKFMVYLQKENIIDESGMPKERFSAEFPKEGPSILRIQQVVRGDSAAYFCASSPGPGNTGELFFGEGSRLTVL.

This clone was observed a few times. The chain combines TRBV5-5 with TRBJ1-1; 7 bases map to TRBD1. Germline CDR1 is SGHKS and CDR2 is YYEKEE (reference sequence). V shed 4 bases and J 4 bases; nucleotides not matched to a gene: 4. The CDR3 has 13 residues. CDR3 residues: CASSMTGITEAFF. The CDR3 coding sequence is TGTGCCAGCAGCATGACAGGGATCACTGAAGCTTTCTTT.

This clone has a single count. This chain uses TRBV5-1 with TRBJ1-4; D is uncertain. CDR3 length: 14 residues. The germline gives CDR1 SGHRS, CDR2 YFSETQ. V lost 0 bases and J 5 bases, leaving 8 bases between the germline ends. The CDR3 DNA follows: TGCGCCAGCAGCTTGGAATGGCCGAATGAAAAACTGTTTTTT. This sequence encodes CASSLEWPNEKLFF.

This rearrangement joins TRBV6-5 to TRBJ2-2; D remains unclear. The ends were cut back, 2 bases at V and 6 bases at J, with 7 bases in the middle. The CDR3 spans 13 residues. CDR1 and CDR2 from the germline V gene are MNHEY and SVGAGI. CDR3 DNA sequence: TGTGCCAGCAGTTACCAGGTCGCCGGGGAGCTGTTTTTT. Residues: CASSYQVAGELFF.

The V and J genes are TRBV27 and TRBJ2-7; D is possibly TRBD1 (5 bases). The ends were cut back, 3 bases at V and 5 bases at J, with 8 bases in the middle. The CDR3 sequence is 12 residues long. In germline, CDR1 is MNHEY, CDR2 SMNVEV (reference sequence). The CDR3 region has the DNA TGTGCCAGCAGTTTCCAGGGAAACGAGCAGTACTTC. This sequence encodes CASSFQGNEQYF.

V is TRBV4-3 and J is TRBJ2-1; D gene unclear. Germline CDR1 is LGHNA and CDR2 is YSLEER. Trimming cost V 0 bases and J 1 base, with 13 bases left between them. The CDR3 has 17 residues. The CDR3 spells CASSQDTRVNSYNEQFF. In DNA form, the CDR3 reads TGCGCCAGCAGCCAAGATACCCGGGTTAATTCCTACAATGAGCAGTTCTTC.

The chain recombines TRBV6-2 or TRBV6-3 with TRBJ1-1; TRBD1 matches 7 bases. CDR3 length: 12 residues. Germline values: CDR1 MNHEY, CDR2 SVGEGT. The V gene end was trimmed by 6 bases and the J gene end by 10 bases; junction bases not matched to a gene: 8. CDR3 loop: CASSAIRGRAFF. The CDR3 DNA sequence: TGTGCCAGCAGCGCTATAAGGGGGCGAGCTTTCTTT.

This clone was recorded at least ten times. The rearrangement links TRBV4-1 to TRBJ2-2; weak D call: TRBD2 (7 bases). This CDR3 comprises 15 residues. Trimming left V 6 bases short and J 2 bases short, with 13 bases between. Germline CDR1 MGHRA, CDR2 YSYEKL. The CDR3 here is CASRRGGSNTGELFF. In DNA, the CDR3 is TGCGCCAGCAGGAGGGGGGGCTCAAACACCGGGGAGCTGTTTTTT.

The sample holds one count of this clone. The V gene is TRBV29-1, the J gene TRBJ2-7, with TRBD1 identical over 11 bases. Trimming took 6 bases from V and 4 from J; bases not matched to a gene: 5. The CDR3 is 13 residues long. Germline CDR1 is SQVTM and CDR2 is ANQGSEA. The CDR3 sequence: CSVQGQGEYEQYF. DNA for the CDR3: TGCAGCGTCCAGGGACAGGGGGAATACGAGCAGTACTTC.

The rearrangement uses TRBV3-1 (or the pseudogene TRBV3-2) and TRBJ1-4, with TRBD1 as a possible D gene (5 bases). The CDR3 contains 19 residues. Germline V gene data show CDR1 as LGHDT and CDR2 as YNNKEL (reference sequence). Between the trimmed V and J ends, which lost 2 bases and 4 bases, there was a span of 23 bases. The DNA of the CDR3 is TGTGCCAGCAGCCAAAGCCCGTGGACAAGTGACAGTGGTAATGAAAAACTGTTTTTT. It is translated as CASSQSPWTSDSGNEKLFF.

Worth noting for this clone: Compared with germline, one end of the junction differs, possibly owing to a read error. CDR3 nucleotide sequence: TGTGCTAGCAGCTTAGGGGCGGAAGGGGACGAGCAGTACTTC. Translation: CASSLGAEGDEQYF. V gene TRBV7-7 combines with J gene TRBJ2-7; D is perhaps TRBD1 (5 bases). CDR1 is SSHAT, CDR2 FNYEAQ, per germline (reference sequence). This CDR3 contains 14 residues.

V and J are TRBV12-3 or TRBV12-4 and TRBJ1-2; possible D gene TRBD1, 6 bases. The CDR3 is made up of 12 amino acids. Trimming removed 5 bases at V and 8 bases at J, with 12 bases between. CDR3 coding DNA: TGTGCCAGCAGTGGGGGACAACGAGGCTACACCTTC. It specifies CASSGGQRGYTF.

This chain links TRBV30 with TRBJ2-1; weak D call: TRBD1 (6 bases). Trimming shortened V by 5 bases and J by 7 bases, and 12 bases separated the two germline ends. Germline-derived CDR1 and CDR2 are GTSNPN and SVGIG (reference sequence). The length of the CDR3 is 12 residues. CDR3 coding DNA: TGTGCCTGGCAGGGGCTTAAAAATGAGCAGTTCTTC. Translation: CAWQGLKNEQFF.

The chain carries TRBV3-1 (or the pseudogene TRBV3-2) and TRBJ1-3; weak D call: TRBD1 (5 bases). CDR3 size: 15 residues. Germline V gene sequence: CDR1 LGHDT, CDR2 YNNKEL (reference sequence). With 0 bases removed from V and 2 bases from J, the gap between germline ends came to 8 bases. CDR3: CASSQDETAGNTIYF. The CDR3 coding sequence is TGTGCCAGCAGCCAAGATGAGACAGCTGGAAACACCATATATTTT.

This chain links TRBV5-4 with TRBJ1-6; 7 nucleotides align to TRBD1. The CDR3 runs to 15 residues. The trim removed 5 bases at V and 5 bases at J, leaving 7 bases unmatched. Germline CDR1 reads SGHNT; CDR2 reads YYREEE (reference sequence). CDR3 DNA sequence: TGTGCCAGCAGAGAGGGGGCGGTCCATAATTCACCCCTCCACTTT. Protein product: CASREGAVHNSPLHF.

The chain joins TRBV2 to TRBJ2-7, with 7 bases matching TRBD1. CDR3 length: 13 amino acids. Looked up from germline, CDR1 is SNHLY and CDR2 is FYNNEI. The V and J ends lost 7 bases and 3 bases, in that order; junction bases with no gene match: 6. The CDR3 spells CASKETGSYEQYF. The DNA of the CDR3 is TGTGCCAGCAAAGAGACAGGGAGCTACGAGCAGTACTTC.

As for this clone: Because the CDR3 is missing its conserved closing phenylalanine or tryptophan, this is likely a read error. The limits of the CDR3 on the DNA are not certain, so only TCRdb's listed CDR3 is given. This sequence joins TRBV2 and TRBJ2-3; TRBD2, the table's D call, was not compared with the DNA. The CDR3 adds up to 11 amino acids, both ends counted. Germline V gives CDR1 SNHLY, CDR2 FYNNEI. The CDR3 sequence: CASSELAGRVV.

The V and J genes are TRBV7-6 and TRBJ1-4; TRBD1 aligns across 10 bases. This CDR3 is built from 15 residues. In germline, CDR1 is SGHVS, CDR2 FNYEAQ. The V and J ends lost 5 bases and 4 bases, in that order; junction bases with no gene match: 4. CDR3 in amino acids: CASSRQGAGNEKLFF. For the CDR3, the DNA is TGTGCCAGCAGCAGACAGGGGGCGGGTAATGAAAAACTGTTTTTT.

This sequence joins TRBV30 and TRBJ1-2; a weak D match, TRBD1 (5 bases). Trimming cost V 5 bases and J 2 bases, with 15 bases left between them. Germline values: CDR1 GTSNPN, CDR2 SVGIG (reference sequence). The CDR3 length is 14 residues. CDR3 sequence reads: CAWGSGRTNYGYTF. The DNA for the CDR3 is TGTGCCTGGGGGAGCGGGCGGACAAACTATGGCTACACCTTC.

This clone has a single count. The rearrangement joins TRBV12-3 or TRBV12-4 to TRBJ1-5; D unclear. Trimming shortened V by 3 bases and J by 6 bases, and 3 bases separated the two germline ends. There are 11 residues in the CDR3. This CDR3 reads CASSFGQPQHF. CDR3 coding DNA: TGTGCCAGCAGTTTCGGTCAGCCCCAGCATTTT.

This clone has a count of ten or more. The chain couples TRBV2 to TRBJ1-2, with D unclear. Germline assignment: CDR1 SNHLY and CDR2 FYNNEI. V shed 6 bases and J shed 3 bases, with 11 bases lying between them. The CDR3 spans 13 residues. CDR3 nucleotides: TGTGCCAGCAGCAATGCGGTCTACTATGGCTACACCTTC. Translated, it gives CASSNAVYYGYTF.

The chain uses TRBV11-3 and TRBJ2-1; D uncertain. Germline CDR1 reads SGHNT; CDR2 reads YENEEA. This CDR3 is 14 amino acids long. V shed 0 bases and J shed 6 bases, with 9 bases lying between them. The CDR3 here is CASSLDSRVNEQFF. The CDR3 coding sequence is TGTGCCAGCAGCTTAGACTCTCGGGTCAATGAGCAGTTCTTC. Together with reference TRBV11-3 and TRBJ2-1, the CDR3 gives the full variable domain: EAGVVQSPRYKIIEKKQPVAFWCNPISGHNTLYWYLQNLGQGPELLIRYENEEAVDDSQLPKDRFSAERLKGVDSTLKIQPAELGDSAVYLCASSLDSRVNEQFFGPGTRLTVL.

This sequence joins TRBV5-5 and TRBJ2-5; D might be TRBD2 (6 bases). This CDR3 region has 14 residues. Looked up from germline, CDR1 is SGHKS and CDR2 is YYEKEE (reference sequence). The germline V and J ends were trimmed by 0 bases and 5 bases, with 11 bases remaining between them. The CDR3 DNA reads as TGTGCCAGCAGCTTGGCGCGGGGCATGGAGACCCAGTACTTC. This codes for CASSLARGMETQYF.

The rearrangement joins TRBV7-6 to TRBJ1-1; D unclear. The CDR3 length is 16 residues. Germline V lookup: CDR1 SGHVS, CDR2 FNYEAQ. V was shortened by 7 bases and J by 4 bases, with 22 bases between the two germline ends. The chain's CDR3 is CASTPFRDVAGTEAFF. The CDR3 nucleotides are TGTGCCAGCACCCCCTTCCGTGACGTCGCGGGCACTGAAGCTTTCTTT.

The chain employs TRBV9 and TRBJ1-4, with 10 bases that match TRBD1. J was trimmed by 7 bases and V by 0 bases; bases with no gene match: 3. The CDR3 length is 15 residues. CDR1 and CDR2 (germline): SGDLS, YYNGEE. For the CDR3, the DNA is TGTGCCAGCAGCGTAGTTGGGACAGGGGCTGAAAAACTGTTTTTT. Encoded protein: CASSVVGTGAEKLFF.